The 23 T cell receptor beta chains below were found in one sample sequenced in a study of blood T cell repertoires in COVID-19. The method was immunoSEQ multiplex PCR; TCRdb's version includes in-frame clones alone and lacks a portion of them. Among 240,000 or so clones, around 89% were seen once, and the ten largest hold 8% to 10%. Sequences were obtained from PBMCs or T cells enriched from blood (not recorded which). These receptors were taken from a man aged 35-49 years who had recovered from COVID-19.

This chain joins TRBV19 and TRBJ1-2, with a possible D match to TRBD1 (6 bases). V dropped 6 bases and J dropped 4 bases, with 15 bases sitting between them. Germline values: CDR1 LNHDA, CDR2 SQIVND (reference sequence). The CDR3 has 14 amino acids. CDR3 amino acids: CASSPTGSTYGYTF. The CDR3 DNA reads TGTGCCAGTAGCCCGACAGGATCGACCTATGGCTACACCTTC.

This chain joins TRBV18 and TRBJ2-7, with 9 bases lining up with TRBD1. Germline loops: CDR1 KGHSH, CDR2 LQKENI. This CDR3 contains 17 residues. V dropped 4 bases and J dropped 7; count of bases not matched to a gene: 17. CDR3 in amino acids: CASSRNNARTGAGEQYF. CDR3 nucleotide sequence: TGTGCCAGCTCACGGAATAACGCCCGGACAGGGGCTGGGGAGCAGTACTTC.

The rearrangement uses TRBV11-3 and TRBJ2-2, with D tentatively TRBD2 (5 bases). This CDR3 is 14 amino acids long. Trimming took 5 bases from V and 7 from J, leaving 14 bases between them. Germline values: CDR1 SGHNT, CDR2 YENEEA. The CDR3, as DNA: TGTGCCAGCAGCCCACTTAGCGTACTCGGGGAGCTGTTTTTT. As protein: CASSPLSVLGELFF.

The rearrangement joins TRBV5-1 to TRBJ1-6; 7 bases align to TRBD1. Germline V CDR1 and CDR2: SGHRS, YFSETQ. V lost 5 bases and J lost 9; bases outside the gene matches: 14. This CDR3 region has 16 residues. The CDR3 region has the DNA TGCGCCAGCAGGGGCGGAATCGAGGGGGCCCCTTCACCCCTCCACTTT. Translated, it gives CASRGGIEGAPSPLHF.

This chain joins TRBV7-9 and TRBJ2-4; TRBD1 matches at 10 bases. Trimming cost V 2 bases and J 4 bases; bases outside gene matches: 11. Germline assignment: CDR1 SEHNR and CDR2 FQNEAQ (reference sequence). The CDR3 length is 18 residues. CDR3 nucleotides: TGTGCCAGCAGCTTACCGGACGGGACAGGGGCCTTAAAAAACATTCAGTACTTC. Amino acid sequence: CASSLPDGTGALKNIQYF.

The J gene is TRBJ2-7, the V gene TRBV4-3, with 7 positions matching TRBD1. Germline V CDR1 and CDR2: LGHNA, YSLEER. V lost 1 base to trimming and J lost 0 bases; unmatched junction nucleotides: 3. The CDR3 contains 15 residues. CDR3 amino acids: CASSQGQGTSYEQYF. For the CDR3, the DNA is TGCGCCAGCAGCCAAGGACAGGGAACCTCCTACGAGCAGTACTTC.

This clone was counted a single time. V is TRBV29-1 and J is TRBJ2-5; D is perhaps TRBD2 (6 bases). CDR3 length: 13 amino acids. Trimming took 0 bases from V and 7 from J, leaving 12 bases between them. Germline values: CDR1 SQVTM, CDR2 ANQGSEA. CDR3 bases: TGCAGCGTTGAAGATACTAGCCTGGGGACCCAGTACTTC. Translating it yields CSVEDTSLGTQYF.

The chain combines TRBV28 with TRBJ2-7; no definite D call. Germline V gene data show CDR1 as MDHEN and CDR2 as SYDVKM. CDR3 length equals 13 residues. Trimming took 7 bases from V and 0 from J, leaving 10 bases between them. CDR3 loop: CASNQLSSYEQYF. In nucleotides, the CDR3 is TGTGCCAGCAATCAACTGAGCTCCTACGAGCAGTACTTC.

V is TRBV18 and J is TRBJ2-1; 8 bases align to TRBD1. Looked up from germline, CDR1 is KGHSH and CDR2 is LQKENI. This CDR3 spans 16 amino acids. J lost 3 bases, V lost 5 bases, and 9 bases had no gene match. The CDR3 loop reads CASSRDRDRSYNEQFF. CDR3 coding DNA: TGTGCCAGCTCAAGAGACCGGGACAGGAGCTACAATGAGCAGTTCTTC.

Details on this clone: Different DNA sequences within this sample yield the same CDR3. The chain recombines TRBV7-3 with TRBJ2-5, with TRBD2 matching 8 bases. The germline gives CDR1 SGHTA, CDR2 FQGTGA. CDR3 length: 15 residues. The V and J ends lost 0 bases and 3 bases, in that order; junction bases with no gene match: 3. The CDR3 DNA reads as TGTGCCAGCAGCTTAACCGGGACTAGTAAAGAGACCCAGTACTTC. Its protein product is CASSLTGTSKETQYF. The whole variable domain, remainder taken from reference TRBV7-3 and TRBJ2-5, is GAGVSQTPSNKVTEKGKYVELRCDPISGHTALYWYRQSLGQGPEFLIYFQGTGAADDSGLPNDRFFAVRPEGSVSTLKIQRTERGDSAVYLCASSLTGTSKETQYFGPGTRLLVL.

The V call is TRBV7-9, the J call TRBJ1-2; TRBD1 is a possible D gene (6 bases). CDR3 length: 14 residues. V was shortened by 5 bases and J by 3 bases, with 13 bases between the two germline ends. Germline CDR1 and CDR2: SEHNR and FQNEAQ (reference sequence). The CDR3 is CASSIRGSDYGYTF. Written as DNA, the CDR3 is TGTGCCAGCAGCATAAGGGGGTCGGACTATGGCTACACCTTC.

The J gene is TRBJ1-5, the V gene TRBV9; D gene unclear. V was trimmed by 0 bases and J by 5 bases, leaving 3 bases between them. The CDR3 has 12 amino acids. Germline V gives CDR1 SGDLS, CDR2 YYNGEE. The chain's CDR3 is CASSVGDQPQHF. The CDR3 DNA follows: TGTGCCAGCAGCGTAGGCGATCAGCCCCAGCATTTT.

This chain joins TRBV19 and TRBJ1-2; weak D call: TRBD1 (6 bases). The germline V gene has CDR1 LNHDA and CDR2 SQIVND (reference sequence). Trimming took off 9 bases at V and 4 bases at J, with 21 bases between the two ends. This CDR3 spans 15 amino acids. The CDR3 coding sequence is TGTGCCAGCGGAACCGGGACAACCGAGGGCTATGGCTACACCTTC. Its translation is CASGTGTTEGYGYTF.

The chain joins TRBV27 to TRBJ2-1; 9 bases line up with TRBD1. Looked up from germline, CDR1 is MNHEY and CDR2 is SMNVEV (reference sequence). This CDR3 spans 13 amino acids. V dropped 6 bases and J dropped 5; count of bases not matched to a gene: 2. CDR3 amino acids: CASRDRGNNEQFF. CDR3 in DNA: TGTGCCAGCAGGGACAGGGGTAACAATGAGCAGTTCTTC.

The chain couples TRBV9 to TRBJ2-2; 9 bases agree with TRBD1. V gave up 0 bases and J gave up 6 bases; unmatched junction bases: 9. The CDR3 has 17 amino acids. Per the germline V gene, CDR1 is SGDLS and CDR2 is YYNGEE. The CDR3 here is CASSVAGTGRLAGELFF. CDR3 sequence (DNA): TGTGCCAGCAGCGTAGCTGGGACAGGGCGATTGGCCGGGGAGCTGTTTTTT.

V usage is TRBV9 and J usage is TRBJ2-3, with D possibly TRBD2 on 5 matching bases. Trimming left V 3 bases short and J 0 bases short, with 11 bases between. This CDR3 comprises 15 residues. CDR1 and CDR2 (germline): SGDLS, YYNGEE. The chain's CDR3 is CASSESSSSTDTQYF. The CDR3 DNA sequence: TGTGCCAGCAGCGAGAGCTCTAGCAGCACAGATACGCAGTATTTT.

The chain has TRBV7-6 and TRBJ2-7, with TRBD1 as a possible D gene (5 bases). Germline V gene data show CDR1 as SGHVS and CDR2 as FNYEAQ. CDR3 size: 14 residues. The V end was cut by 5 bases, the J end by 1 base, with 12 bases between. This chain's CDR3 is CASSDQGRSYEQYF. The CDR3 bases are TGTGCCAGCAGCGACCAGGGTCGTTCCTACGAGCAGTACTTC.

This clone was found once. The chain uses TRBV2 and TRBJ1-4; 8 bases agree with TRBD1. V dropped 3 bases and J dropped 0; count of bases not matched to a gene: 6. CDR1 SNHLY and CDR2 FYNNEI come from the germline V gene. The CDR3 extends over 17 amino acids. The CDR3 sequence is CASSEGTGLATNEKLFF. The CDR3 nucleotides read TGTGCCAGCAGTGAGGGGACAGGCCTAGCAACTAATGAAAAACTGTTTTTT.

The V and J genes are TRBV18 and TRBJ2-7; tentative D call: TRBD1 (6 bases). The germline V gene encodes CDR1 KGHSH and CDR2 LQKENI. The CDR3 spans 15 residues. The ends were cut back, 2 bases at V and 2 bases at J, with 13 bases in the middle. CDR3 sequence reads: CASSPDSGHTYEQYF. The DNA of the CDR3 is TGTGCCAGCTCACCAGACTCGGGACATACCTACGAGCAGTACTTC.

The CDR3 loop reads CASSWQGDNYGYTF. The DNA for the CDR3 is TGTGCCAGCTCTTGGCAGGGCGACAACTATGGCTACACCTTC. This chain connects TRBV18 to TRBJ1-2; D perhaps matches TRBD1 (5 bases). The CDR3 has 14 residues. V lost 6 bases and J 2 bases, leaving 13 bases between the germline ends. Germline lookup yields CDR1 KGHSH and CDR2 LQKENI. The entire variable domain, with the rest obtained from reference TRBV18 and TRBJ1-2, is as follows: NAGVMQNPRHLVRRRGQEARLRCSPMKGHSHVYWYRQLPEEGLKFMVYLQKENIIDESGMPKERFSAEFPKEGPSILRIQQVVRGDSAAYFCASSWQGDNYGYTFGSGTRLTVV.

The chain joins TRBV27 to TRBJ2-7; TRBD1 aligns across 7 bases. The V gene end was trimmed by 8 bases and the J gene end by 2 bases; junction bases not matched to a gene: 9. Germline V lookup: CDR1 MNHEY, CDR2 SMNVEV (reference sequence). There are 14 residues in the CDR3. The CDR3 region is CASPFQGDAYEQYF. The CDR3 DNA is TGTGCCAGCCCTTTTCAGGGGGACGCCTACGAGCAGTACTTC.

The CDR3 region is CASSVGLAAYEQYF. The CDR3 DNA follows: TGTGCCAGCAGCGTGGGTCTAGCGGCCTACGAGCAGTACTTC. The J gene is TRBJ2-7, the V gene TRBV6-5, with TRBD2 matching over 7 bases. There are 14 residues in the CDR3. The germline V gene encodes CDR1 MNHEY and CDR2 SVGAGI. The J segment lost 2 bases and the V segment lost 6 bases, leaving 7 bases of the junction unmatched.

The chain carries TRBV5-1 and TRBJ1-3; D remains unclear. CDR1 SGHRS and CDR2 YFSETQ come from the germline V gene. Trimming left V 2 bases short and J 0 bases short, with 15 bases between. The CDR3 covers 17 residues. The CDR3 protein is CASSLVMGRNSGNTIYF. Here the CDR3 DNA reads TGCGCCAGCAGCTTAGTGATGGGGAGAAACTCTGGAAACACCATATATTTT.